This entry concerns a single T cell receptor beta chain. V was pared by 4 bases and J by 3 bases, with 5 bases of the junction left unmatched. Germline assignment: CDR1 LGHDT and CDR2 YNNKEL (reference sequence). This CDR3 spans 15 amino acids. The data were obtained in a study of blood T cell repertoires in COVID-19. Study-wide context: T cells, B-cell-depleted T cells, or PBMCs provided the cDNA or gDNA that served as material.

TCRdb keeps only in-frame clones here, not all; method: immunoSEQ multiplex PCR. The profile shows a few hundred thousand clones, around 89% of them singletons. The sample was PBMCs or T cells enriched from blood (not recorded which). This receptor was identified in a woman aged 18-29 years who had recovered from COVID-19. This chain joins TRBV3-1 (or the pseudogene TRBV3-2) and TRBJ2-3, with 9 positions matching TRBD1. The CDR3 DNA follows: TGTGCCAGCAGCCGCGGTGGGACAGGGACAGATACGCAGTATTTT. This encodes CASSRGGTGTDTQYF.